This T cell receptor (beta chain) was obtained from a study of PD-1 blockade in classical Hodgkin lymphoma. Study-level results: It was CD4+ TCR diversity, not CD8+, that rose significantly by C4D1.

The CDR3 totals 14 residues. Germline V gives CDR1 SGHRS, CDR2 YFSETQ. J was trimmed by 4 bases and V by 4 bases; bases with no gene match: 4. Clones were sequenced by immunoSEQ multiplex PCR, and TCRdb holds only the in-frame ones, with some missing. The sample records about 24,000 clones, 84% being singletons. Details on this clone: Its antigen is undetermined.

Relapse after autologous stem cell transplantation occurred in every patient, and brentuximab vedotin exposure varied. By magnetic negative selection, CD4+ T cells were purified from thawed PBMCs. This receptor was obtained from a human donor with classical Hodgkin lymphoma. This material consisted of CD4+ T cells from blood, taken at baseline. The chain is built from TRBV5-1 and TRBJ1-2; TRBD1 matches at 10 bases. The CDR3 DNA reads TGCGCCAGCAGCCCGGACAGGGGGGTCTATGGCTACACCTTC. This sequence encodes CASSPDRGVYGYTF.